These T cell receptor beta chains were read from a single sample in a study of blood T cell repertoires in COVID-19. Profiled with immunoSEQ multiplex PCR; TCRdb holds only in-frame clones, not every one. The top ten hold 7.2% of the sample, which has about 320,000 clones, 75% to 85% seen once. The material sequenced was peripheral blood. The receptors derive from a human donor in a cohort sampled during active COVID-19. CDR3s include the opening cysteine and the closing phenylalanine or tryptophan. D genes are given only for firm matches. The size of a clone is reported for some rows only, either as once, few or many, or as a class for expanded clones.

J,length,D,size,V,DNA,CDR3
TRBJ2-7,14,TRBD2,once,TRBV10-3,TGTGCCATCAGTGAGTCTGGTACTAGCGGGGAGCAGTACTTC,CAISESGTSGEQYF
TRBJ2-7,13,NA,few,TRBV6-5,TGTGCCAGCTTTCGGCAGGGTGGGGACGAGCAGTACTTC,CASFRQGGDEQYF
TRBJ2-1,13,NA,NA,TRBV27,TGTGCCAGCAGTTTGGACAGTTTCAATGAGCAGTTCTTC,CASSLDSFNEQFF
TRBJ1-6,15,NA,few,TRBV6-5,TGTGCCAGCAGGCCCATGAGCTCCTATAATTCACCCCTCCACTTT,CASRPMSSYNSPLHF
TRBJ1-4,16,TRBD1,NA,TRBV7-2,TGTGCCAGCAGCACGCGAACCGGGACAGTAGGGGAAAAACTGTTTTTT,CASSTRTGTVGEKLFF
TRBJ1-2,13,NA,NA,TRBV5-1,TGCGCCAGCAGCGAGGACAGTTACTATGGCTACACCTTC,CASSEDSYYGYTF
TRBJ2-4,14,TRBD1,NA,TRBV7-3,TGTGCCAGCAGCTTGGACAGGGGGTCGGACATTCAGTACTTC,CASSLDRGSDIQYF
TRBJ1-1,13,NA,NA,TRBV29-1,TGCAGCGTTGCCCATTCCCAGAACACTGAAGCTTTCTTT,CSVAHSQNTEAFF
TRBJ2-7,15,NA,NA,TRBV3-1/TRBV3-2,TGTGCCAGCAGCCAAGGGGGCTTCAGCTCCTACGAGCAGTACTTC,CASSQGGFSSYEQYF
TRBJ2-7,14,NA,NA,TRBV5-4,TGTGCCAGCAGCCCCCTTGTTAACTCCTACGAGCAGTACTTC,CASSPLVNSYEQYF
TRBJ1-5,15,NA,NA,TRBV19,TGTGCCAGTAGACCGTCGGGGGGGTGGGATCAGCCCCAGCATTTT,CASRPSGGWDQPQHF
TRBJ1-4,16,NA,NA,TRBV27,TGTGCCAGCAGTCCGCCGATCGGGGGGACAAATGAAAAACTGTTTTTT,CASSPPIGGTNEKLFF
TRBJ2-1,12,NA,NA,TRBV5-4,TGTGCCAGCAGCGGGGGGGCCAATGAGCAGTTCTTC,CASSGGANEQFF
TRBJ2-2,15,NA,NA,TRBV25-1,TGTGCCAGCAGTGATATTGGGGACATCGCCGGGGAGCTGTTTTTT,CASSDIGDIAGELFF
TRBJ2-1,16,NA,many,TRBV7-3,TGTGCCAGCAGCGTCCTCAGGGGAAGAAGAAACAATGAGCAGTTCTTC,CASSVLRGRRNNEQFF
TRBJ1-1,14,NA,NA,TRBV2,TGTGCCAGCAGTGTCCGGGACAAAGGCACTGAAGCTTTCTTT,CASSVRDKGTEAFF
TRBJ2-3,16,TRBD1,NA,TRBV25-1,TGTGCCAGCAGTGAGTTCAGGGGGTCACTGACAGATACGCAGTATTTT,CASSEFRGSLTDTQYF
TRBJ1-6,17,TRBD1,NA,TRBV19,TGTGCCAGTAGTACCGTCGACAGGGCTGACCTTAATTCACCCCTCCACTTT,CASSTVDRADLNSPLHF
TRBJ2-3,15,NA,NA,TRBV14,TGTGCCAGCAGCCAAGATTTACCTAGGTACGGTACGCAGTATTTT,CASSQDLPRYGTQYF
TRBJ2-1,16,NA,NA,TRBV30,TGTGCCTGGAGGACGGCATCAGGGGCTTCCTACAATGAGCAGTTCTTC,CAWRTASGASYNEQFF
TRBJ2-2,15,NA,few,TRBV5-5,TGTGCCAGCAGCTTGGCCGGGTCCCGTACCGGGGAGCTGTTTTTT,CASSLAGSRTGELFF
TRBJ1-5,17,TRBD1,NA,TRBV6-2/TRBV6-3,TGTGCCAGCAGGTACCGGGACAGGGGAGAGGGGAGGCAGCCCCAGCATTTT,CASRYRDRGEGRQPQHF
TRBJ1-4,13,NA,NA,TRBV7-2,TGTGCCAGCAGCTTAGGGTTCGGGGAAAAACTGTTTTTT,CASSLGFGEKLFF
TRBJ2-7,13,NA,NA,TRBV2,TGTGCCAGCAGTGACAGCAGGGGCGGCGAGCAGTACTTC,CASSDSRGGEQYF
TRBJ1-1,16,TRBD1,once,TRBV7-9,TGTGCCAGCAGCTACCGGGACAGGGGATCGAACACTGAAGCTTTCTTT,CASSYRDRGSNTEAFF
TRBJ2-7,16,TRBD1,once,TRBV5-1,TGCGCCAGCAGCCCCAGAGGGGACAGGGCCACCTACGAGCAGTACTTC,CASSPRGDRATYEQYF
TRBJ1-1,14,NA,NA,TRBV11-2,TGTGCCAGCAGCTCTTGGGGCGGGGACACTGAAGCTTTCTTT,CASSSWGGDTEAFF
TRBJ2-7,13,NA,NA,TRBV12-3/TRBV12-4,TGTGCCAGCATTAAACAGGGCTCCTACGAGCAGTACTTC,CASIKQGSYEQYF
TRBJ2-2,14,TRBD2,NA,TRBV5-1,TGCGCCAGCAGCTTGAGCGGGGGGATCGGGGAGCTGTTTTTT,CASSLSGGIGELFF
TRBJ1-3,13,NA,NA,TRBV10-2,TGCGCCAGCAGGCCAGATCCTGGAAACACCATATATTTT,CASRPDPGNTIYF
TRBJ2-3,15,TRBD1,NA,TRBV10-3,TGTGCCATCAGTGAAGGACAGGGACGCACAGATACGCAGTATTTT,CAISEGQGRTDTQYF
TRBJ1-3,17,NA,NA,TRBV24-1,TGTGCCACCAGTGAGGGTCTGGGGGGGCGAAGTGGAAACACCATATATTTT,CATSEGLGGRSGNTIYF
TRBJ1-5,17,TRBD1,NA,TRBV6-2/TRBV6-3,TGTGCCAGCAGCCCTCGGACAGGGCCGGTGGGCAATCAGCCCCAGCATTTT,CASSPRTGPVGNQPQHF
TRBJ2-3,14,NA,NA,TRBV10-2,TGCGCCAGCCTACCGCGAGGGAGGTTGGATACGCAGTATTTT,CASLPRGRLDTQYF
TRBJ2-1,14,TRBD2,NA,TRBV24-1,TGTGCCACCAGTGATTTTAGCGGGGGAGAGGAGCAGTTCTTC,CATSDFSGGEEQFF
TRBJ1-5,18,TRBD1,NA,TRBV2,TGTGCCAGCAGTGAAACTCCGATGACAGGGGAGGGCAATCAGCCCCAGCATTTT,CASSETPMTGEGNQPQHF
TRBJ1-5,18,NA,NA,TRBV23-1,TGCGCCAGCAGTCAATCGATTTCTTGGGAGGGGCGCAATCAGCCCCAGCATTTT,CASSQSISWEGRNQPQHF
TRBJ1-4,17,NA,few,TRBV11-2,TGTGCCAGCAGCTTAGTACCCGACAGCCCCATAGGGGAAAAACTGTTTTTT,CASSLVPDSPIGEKLFF
TRBJ1-2,12,TRBD1,NA,TRBV3-1/TRBV3-2,TGTGCCAGCAGTCGGACAGGCGGAGGCTACACCTTC,CASSRTGGGYTF
TRBJ2-7,13,NA,NA,TRBV6-5,TGTGCCAGCAGTAAACAGGGATCGTTTGTCGAGGACTTC,CASSKQGSFVEDF
TRBJ2-7,15,TRBD1,NA,TRBV5-1,TGCGCCAGCAGCTTCGAGAGGGGGCTCATCGACGAGCAGTACTTC,CASSFERGLIDEQYF
TRBJ2-7,13,NA,few,TRBV5-1,TGCGCCAGCAGCTTGACTGGGGCAGTCGAGCAGTACTTC,CASSLTGAVEQYF
TRBJ1-2,14,TRBD1,NA,TRBV30,TGTGCCTGGAGTGAGGGACAGACTAACTATGGCTACACCTTC,CAWSEGQTNYGYTF
TRBJ2-5,13,TRBD2,NA,TRBV2,TGTGCCAGAGCGGGGGGGCCTCAAGAGACCCAGTACTTC,CARAGGPQETQYF
TRBJ2-7,14,NA,NA,TRBV7-2,TGTGCCAGCAGCTTAGCGCTCGGGGGGCTCGAGCAGTACTTC,CASSLALGGLEQYF
TRBJ1-5,15,NA,once,TRBV2,TGTGCCAGCAGTGAAACGCGTAATAGCAATCAGCCCCAGCATTTT,CASSETRNSNQPQHF
TRBJ2-2,16,TRBD1,NA,TRBV5-4,TGTGCCAGCAGCTACGGGACAGGAGAGAACACCGGGGAGCTGTTTTTT,CASSYGTGENTGELFF
TRBJ1-1,15,NA,NA,TRBV27,TGTGCCAGCAGTTTCAGACAGCAAAGGAACACTGAAGCTTTCTTT,CASSFRQQRNTEAFF
TRBJ1-2,12,TRBD1,NA,TRBV19,TGTGCCAGTAGCTGGACAGGCGATGGCTACACCTTC,CASSWTGDGYTF
TRBJ1-6,12,NA,once,TRBV3-1/TRBV3-2,TGTGCCAGCAGCCAGAGGGATTCACCCCTCCACTTT,CASSQRDSPLHF
TRBJ1-2,11,NA,NA,TRBV28,TGTGCCAGCAGGACAGCCTATGGCTACACCTTC,CASRTAYGYTF
TRBJ1-5,14,NA,NA,TRBV10-3,TGTGCCACCTCTAATACTCCCCCGGATCAGCCCCAGCATTTT,CATSNTPPDQPQHF
TRBJ1-5,13,NA,NA,TRBV7-2,TGTGCCAGCAGCGTCACAAAGAATCAGCCCCAGCATTTT,CASSVTKNQPQHF
TRBJ1-2,13,NA,NA,TRBV19,TGTGCCAGTAGTTTTCAGGAGAGGGATGGCTACACCTTC,CASSFQERDGYTF
TRBJ2-3,16,TRBD2,once,TRBV3-1/TRBV3-2,TGTGCCAGCAGCCAAGCCCTGACTAGCGGAACAGATACGCAGTATTTT,CASSQALTSGTDTQYF
TRBJ2-4,16,TRBD2,NA,TRBV3-1/TRBV3-2,TGTGCCAGCAGCCAGGGGGGGACCTTAGCCAAAAACATTCAGTACTTC,CASSQGGTLAKNIQYF
TRBJ2-1,13,TRBD2,NA,TRBV7-9,TGTGCCAGCAGCCGCCCGGGGGGGGATGAGCAGTTCTTC,CASSRPGGDEQFF
TRBJ2-2,15,NA,NA,TRBV9,TGTGCCAGCAGCCAAGGGTGGGCAGGAGGTGGGGAGCTGTTTTTT,CASSQGWAGGGELFF